This T cell receptor (beta chain) was recovered during a study of T cells after yellow fever vaccination. UMIs and a universal primer site were added when TCR cDNA was made by 5'RACE template switching. TCRdb independently ran MiXCR on the 5' RACE reads; one entry per CDR3 protein. The data hold around 100,000 distinct CDR3 sequences, with 8.4% observed a single time. This CDR3 has 17 amino acids. The V and J ends lost 6 bases and 0 bases respectively, with 15 bases between them. The source is a man aged 30-40 years who received the YFV17D yellow fever vaccine. The sequencing here drew on CD8+ T cells sorted from PBMCs, taken 45 days after the yellow fever booster vaccination. The rearrangement uses TRBV12-3 or TRBV12-4 and TRBJ1-6; perhaps TRBD1 as D (5 bases). Written as DNA, the CDR3 is TGTGCCAGCAGACAAGGGGAACGAAGCTCCTATAATTCACCCCTCCACTTT. Protein sequence: CASRQGERSSYNSPLHF.